Presented here are 8 T cell receptor beta chains from one specimen sequenced in a study of T cell responses to AZD1222 COVID-19 vaccine. The table came from immunoSEQ multiplex PCR; TCRdb's copy has only in-frame clones and leaves some out. Seen here are some 200,000 clones, about 94% observed once, and the top ten hold around 1.7%. The specimen comprised peripheral blood, sampled 28 days after the second dose of the MenACWY control vaccine. Receptor source: an adult who received the MenACWY meningococcal vaccine as a control.

The V call is TRBV7-2, the J call TRBJ2-5; TRBD2 matches at 15 bases. This CDR3 spans 18 amino acids. Germline V CDR1 and CDR2: SGHTA, FQGNSA. The V and J ends lost 1 base and 5 bases, in that order; junction bases with no gene match: 8. In DNA, the CDR3 is TGTGCCAGCAGCTTAGTGAGGACTAGCGGGGGGGCAGGGGAGACCCAGTACTTC. Residues: CASSLVRTSGGAGETQYF.

The chain uses TRBV6-5 and TRBJ1-5; 8 bases agree with TRBD1. The germline V gene encodes CDR1 MNHEY and CDR2 SVGAGI. CDR3 length: 13 residues. Unmatched junction bases numbered 2, after V lost 7 bases and J lost 3 bases. The CDR3 here is CASTGGFNQPQHF. DNA of the CDR3: TGTGCCAGCACAGGGGGCTTCAATCAGCCCCAGCATTTT.

About this clone: The same CDR3 arises from other DNA sequences in this sample as well. The chain links TRBV29-1 to TRBJ1-2, with D possibly matching TRBD1 (6 bases). The V end lost 4 bases, the J end lost 6 bases, and 9 bases lay between the germline ends. Germline V CDR1 and CDR2: SQVTM, ANQGSEA. The CDR3 length is 11 residues. CDR3 in DNA: TGCAGCGTTGGGCAGGGGAATGGCTACACCTTC. Amino acids: CSVGQGNGYTF.

CDR3 residues: CASSDEAGGPGELFF. The CDR3 DNA follows: TGTGCCAGCAGTGACGAGGCGGGAGGGCCCGGGGAGCTGTTTTTT. J is TRBJ2-2 and V is TRBV6-4; 9 bases agree with TRBD2. The CDR3 spans 15 residues. The germline gives CDR1 MRHNA, CDR2 SNTAGT. V trimming: 2 bases; J trimming: 6 bases; junction bases outside the gene matches: 4.

The chain carries TRBV7-8 and TRBJ2-7, with 9 bases aligning to TRBD2. Germline loops: CDR1 SGHVS, CDR2 FQNEAQ. This CDR3 comprises 18 residues. The V and J ends lost 1 base and 3 bases, in that order; junction bases with no gene match: 13. CDR3 nucleotide sequence: TGTGCCAGCAGCTTAGTTTCCCCTGGGGGACTAGCTATCTACGAGCAGTACTTC. This gives the protein CASSLVSPGGLAIYEQYF.

The genes are TRBV7-3 and TRBJ2-6, with D tentatively TRBD1 or TRBD2 (5 bases each). Deletions cut 5 bases from V and 4 bases from J, with 12 bases between. The germline CDR1 and CDR2 sequences are SGHTA and FQGTGA. The length of the CDR3 is 15 residues. The CDR3 loop is CASSQVGTGANVLTF. CDR3 DNA: TGTGCCAGCAGCCAGGTGGGGACGGGGGCCAACGTCCTGACTTTC.

This clone was seen just once. The chain joins TRBV19 to TRBJ2-1; 10 bases are shared with TRBD2. This CDR3 is built from 15 residues. Unmatched junction bases numbered 6, after V lost 4 bases and J lost 6 bases. CDR1 LNHDA and CDR2 SQIVND come from the germline V gene (reference sequence). The CDR3 region is CASSRGGLAPNEQFF. Written as DNA, the CDR3 is TGTGCCAGTAGTAGAGGGGGACTAGCGCCCAATGAGCAGTTCTTC.

The chain employs TRBV5-1 and TRBJ1-1, with D hard to call. From germline, CDR1 is SGHRS and CDR2 YFSETQ. The CDR3 runs 13 residues. V lost 4 bases, J lost 4 bases, and 11 bases lay in between. The CDR3 loop is CASSPLLGTEAFF. The CDR3, as DNA: TGCGCCAGCAGCCCCTTGCTCGGCACTGAAGCTTTCTTT.